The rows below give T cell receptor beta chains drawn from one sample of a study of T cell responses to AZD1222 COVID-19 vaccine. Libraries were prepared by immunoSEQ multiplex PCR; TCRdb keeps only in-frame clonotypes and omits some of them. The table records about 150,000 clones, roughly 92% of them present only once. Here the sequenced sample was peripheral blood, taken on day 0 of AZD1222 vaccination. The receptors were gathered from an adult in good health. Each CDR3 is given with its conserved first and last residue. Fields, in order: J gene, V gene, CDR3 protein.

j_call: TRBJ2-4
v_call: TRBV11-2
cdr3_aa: CASSLSPTGDLNIQYF

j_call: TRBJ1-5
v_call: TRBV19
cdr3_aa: CASSITPDSNQPQHF

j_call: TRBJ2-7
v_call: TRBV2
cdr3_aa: CASSWTSGTTEQYF

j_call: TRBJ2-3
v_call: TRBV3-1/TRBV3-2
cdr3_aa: CASSQDWRQQKSQYF

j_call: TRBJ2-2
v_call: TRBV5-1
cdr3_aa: CASSSSTSRAGELFF

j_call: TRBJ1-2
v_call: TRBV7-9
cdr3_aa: CASSSREGSPKGYTF

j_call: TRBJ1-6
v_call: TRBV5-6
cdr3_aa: CASSLVGHHNSPLHF

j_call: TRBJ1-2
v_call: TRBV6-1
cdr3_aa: CASSEFIFGTGGWDYTF

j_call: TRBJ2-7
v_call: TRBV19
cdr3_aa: CASSIGAGGLYEQYF

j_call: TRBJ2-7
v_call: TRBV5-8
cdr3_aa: CASSLGGGHEQYF

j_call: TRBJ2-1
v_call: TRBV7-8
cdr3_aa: CASSRFRAPNGEQFF

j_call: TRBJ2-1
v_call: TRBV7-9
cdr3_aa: CASSQTSGGPDEQFF

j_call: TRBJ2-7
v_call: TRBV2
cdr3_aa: CASTWGRSYEQYF

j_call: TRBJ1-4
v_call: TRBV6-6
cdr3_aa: CASSGTWEKLFF

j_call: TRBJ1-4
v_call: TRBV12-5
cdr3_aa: CASGLSGNEKLFF

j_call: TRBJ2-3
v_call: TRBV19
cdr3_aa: CASSILNTGTDTQYF